This entry features one T cell receptor beta chain sequence. The antigen remains unidentified. TCR beta was sequenced from blood CD8+ and CD4+ T cells. TEMRA cells were enriched by FACS, and CD4+ and CD8+ T cells were negatively isolated. The RNA input was about 0.45 to 1 ug, and it was reverse transcribed with random hexamers. Coverage of TCR beta CDR3 amplification by immunoSEQ multiplex PCR extended to 54 Vbeta and 13 Jbeta. TCRdb redid the calling of the immunoSEQ multiplex PCR reads with MiXCR, one entry per CDR3 protein. The data contain approximately 200,000 distinct CDR3 sequences, approximately 90% of them seen just once; the ten biggest clones take up 0.1% to 0.15%. Unmatched junction bases numbered 8, after V lost 8 bases and J lost 6 bases. This CDR3 comprises 13 residues. Germline V lookup: CDR1 MNHNS, CDR2 SASEGT. The record originates from a study of CD8 T cells in Susac syndrome. General observations from the study: In its TCR sequencing and HLA analysis, the study acknowledged that the number of individuals was relatively small.

The sequencing sample was made of CD8+ T cells from PBMCs. The chain recombines TRBV6-1 with TRBJ2-7; TRBD2 matches 9 bases. This receptor was obtained from a human donor with multiple sclerosis. The CDR3 DNA reads TGTGCCAGCCCGGGTGTAGCGGGAGTCGAGCAGTACTTC. As protein: CASPGVAGVEQYF.